This note documents a single TCR beta chain sequence. Its antigen is currently unknown. The V and J ends lost 1 base and 7 bases, in that order; junction bases with no gene match: 8. Germline lookup yields CDR1 GTSNPN and CDR2 SVGIG (reference sequence). The CDR3 totals 15 residues. This record belongs to a study of cytomegalovirus exposure and HLA in healthy donors. Overall study: Per a later analysis, the approximately 690 first-cohort and over 90 validation repertoires shared one platform.

The table came from immunoSEQ multiplex PCR; TCRdb's copy has only in-frame clones and leaves some out. The sample lists about 120,000 clones, approximately 88% seen once, with about 6% in the top ten. General observations from the study: Under in vitro conditions, a few CMV-associated chains were confirmed as specific for CMV antigens.

This sequence joins TRBV30 and TRBJ2-1; 9 nucleotides agree with TRBD2. This receptor was identified in a woman younger than 30 in good health and CMV-seropositive. Sequenced sample: PBMCs. The CDR3 spells CAWSAGLARTNEQFF. The DNA for the CDR3 is TGTGCCTGGAGTGCGGGACTAGCTCGGACGAATGAGCAGTTCTTC.